The 16 T cell receptor beta chains presented below share a single source sample, sequenced in a study of T-cell reconstitution after alpha-beta-depleted transplantation in children (TCRdb year 2016). Library creation used PCR. The sequencing machine was an Illumina HiSeq 2500. TCR libraries were prepared with molecular barcoding, using unique molecular identifiers to normalize TCRbeta repertoire quantification. The public reads were quality trimmed at Q25 with fastp and then assembled into clones with MiXCR by TCRdb, keeping productive beta chains. For every CDR3 protein sequence, its rows merge into one entry that carries the most common genes and DNA. The sample table holds about 540,000 distinct CDR3 sequences, of which roughly 18% were seen once. The top ten hold roughly 3.3% of the sample. The sequenced sample was PBMCs from the stem cell graft donor, obtained from the stem cell graft. The receptors originated from a human donor who donated a stem cell graft to a child with acute lymphoblastic leukemia.

This chain uses TRBV12-3 or TRBV12-4 with TRBJ1-5; D possibly corresponds to TRBD1 (5 bases). CDR3 length: 12 amino acids. Trimming shortened V by 6 bases and J by 7 bases, and 10 bases separated the two germline ends. The CDR3, as DNA: TGTGCCAGCAGAGGGGACCCACAGCCCCAGCATTTT. Its protein product is CASRGDPQPQHF.

The chain recombines TRBV7-6 with TRBJ2-1; 11 nucleotides match TRBD2. V trimming: 3 bases; J trimming: 4 bases; junction bases outside the gene matches: 8. The CDR3 sequence is 17 residues long. Germline values: CDR1 SGHVS, CDR2 FNYEAQ. The CDR3 DNA sequence: TGTGCCAGCAGCTTTGTTCCGGGACTAGCGGAATACAATGAGCAGTTCTTC. Amino acid sequence: CASSFVPGLAEYNEQFF.

This clonotype occurred a few times. This chain joins TRBV20-1 and TRBJ1-3; D is undetermined. CDR3 size: 13 residues. The V and J ends lost 5 bases and 0 bases respectively, with 8 bases between them. Germline CDR1 reads DFQATT; CDR2 reads SNEGSKA (reference sequence). CDR3 residues: CSAQRPSGNTIYF. The CDR3 DNA follows: TGCAGTGCTCAGAGACCCTCTGGAAACACCATATATTTT.

This clonotype was seen more than once but under ten times. This sequence joins TRBV9 and TRBJ1-1, with a tentative D call TRBD1 (5 bases). The CDR3 extends over 15 amino acids. The V gene lost 1 base and the J gene lost 4 bases, with 14 bases spanning the gap. Per the germline V gene, CDR1 is SGDLS and CDR2 is YYNGEE. CDR3 coding DNA: TGTGCCAGCAGCGTATCAGGGTATAGGACCACTGAAGCTTTCTTT. This sequence encodes CASSVSGYRTTEAFF.

This clonotype was picked up a small number of times. The genes are TRBV25-1 and TRBJ2-5; 7 positions match TRBD2. The V gene's germline CDR1 is MGHDK and CDR2 SYGVNS. J gave up 4 bases and V 4 bases, and 18 bases lay outside the gene matches. This CDR3 is built from 18 residues. CDR3 in amino acids: CASSGGSWGGGSPETQYF. The CDR3 nucleotides are TGTGCCAGCAGTGGCGGTAGCTGGGGGGGAGGGTCCCCAGAGACCCAGTACTTC.

Ten or more counts support this clonotype. The chain recombines TRBV18 with TRBJ2-7, with D perhaps TRBD1 (5 bases). CDR1 and CDR2 from the germline V gene are KGHSH and LQKENI. The CDR3 runs to 13 residues. Deletions cut 4 bases from V and 3 bases from J, with 10 bases between. The chain's CDR3 is CASSLQGFYEQYF. The CDR3 DNA reads TGTGCCAGCTCACTCCAGGGTTTCTACGAGCAGTACTTC.

The rearrangement uses TRBV15 and TRBJ2-1; D is tentatively TRBD1 or TRBD2 (5 bases each). CDR1 is LNHNV and CDR2 is YYDKDF in the germline V gene (reference sequence). The CDR3 is 14 amino acids. Trimming took off 1 base at V and 8 bases at J, with 12 bases between the two ends. The CDR3 is CATSRGGSGDEQFF. CDR3 coding DNA: TGTGCCACCAGCAGAGGGGGGTCCGGGGATGAGCAGTTCTTC.

This rearrangement joins TRBV5-1 to TRBJ1-3; D gene unclear. In germline, CDR1 is SGHRS, CDR2 YFSETQ. This CDR3 is 16 amino acids long. The V gene lost 2 bases and the J gene lost 0 bases, with 12 bases spanning the gap. This CDR3 is CASSFWGGDSGNTIYF. CDR3 DNA sequence: TGCGCCAGCAGCTTTTGGGGAGGTGACTCTGGAAACACCATATATTTT.

The chain combines TRBV7-8 with TRBJ2-5; TRBD2 matches 8 bases. The CDR3 loop spans 15 amino acids. CDR1 is SGHVS and CDR2 is FQNEAQ in the germline V gene. With V trimmed by 2 bases and J by 5 bases, 7 bases remained unmatched. The CDR3 is CASSLIRAGDETQYF. CDR3 nucleotides: TGTGCCAGCAGCTTAATACGAGCGGGAGACGAGACCCAGTACTTC.

This clonotype occurred a few times. V gene TRBV11-3 combines with J gene TRBJ2-2; a possible D gene is TRBD2 (7 bases). The germline V gene has CDR1 SGHNT and CDR2 YENEEA. The CDR3 runs to 15 residues. V lost 6 bases to trimming and J lost 4 bases, with 15 bases between them. CDR3 sequence reads: CASRGGDTSTGELFF. For the CDR3, the DNA is TGTGCCAGCAGGGGGGGGGACACTTCCACCGGGGAGCTGTTTTTT.

This clonotype was seen only a few times. V usage is TRBV12-3 or TRBV12-4 and J usage is TRBJ2-1; D is uncertain. This CDR3 is built from 15 residues. Trimming pared 3 bases from V and 4 bases from J, leaving 13 bases between. The CDR3 protein is CASSFSTGSYNEQFF. Written as DNA, the CDR3 is TGTGCCAGCAGTTTTTCTACCGGGTCGTACAATGAGCAGTTCTTC.

This sequence joins TRBV19 and TRBJ2-1; D gene unclear. V was trimmed by 4 bases and J by 7 bases, leaving 11 bases between them. Germline assignment: CDR1 LNHDA and CDR2 SQIVND (reference sequence). The CDR3 has 13 amino acids. CDR3 amino acids: CASSKGLVNEQFF. The CDR3, as DNA: TGTGCCAGTAGTAAAGGGTTGGTGAATGAGCAGTTCTTC.

This clonotype was counted only a few times. The rearrangement links TRBV20-1 to TRBJ1-5; D not resolved. CDR1 is DFQATT and CDR2 is SNEGSKA in the germline V gene (reference sequence). V was clipped by 5 bases and J by 0 bases, with 14 bases between them. CDR3 length: 15 residues. The CDR3 nucleotides are TGCAGTGCTGAGGAGAACCGGGATAGCAATCAGCCCCAGCATTTT. Translated, it gives CSAEENRDSNQPQHF.

V is TRBV7-3 and J is TRBJ2-1; 9 nucleotides line up with TRBD2. Germline V gene lookup returns CDR1 SGHTA and CDR2 FQGTGA. This CDR3 has 17 amino acids. V was clipped by 3 bases and J by 5 bases; unmatched bases: 11. The CDR3: CASSFSRAGGRNNEQFF. The CDR3 bases are TGTGCCAGCAGCTTCAGTCGGGCGGGAGGGCGTAACAATGAGCAGTTCTTC.

The chain links TRBV7-6 to TRBJ2-2; TRBD2 aligns across 12 bases. CDR1 is SGHVS and CDR2 is FNYEAQ in the germline V gene. V shed 5 bases, J shed 6 bases, and the junction held 7 bases outside the gene matches. The CDR3 totals 16 residues. The CDR3 loop is CASSTTLAGGAGELFF. The CDR3 region has the DNA TGTGCCAGCAGCACAACCCTAGCGGGAGGGGCCGGGGAGCTGTTTTTT. Using reference TRBV7-6 and TRBJ2-2 for the parts outside the CDR3, the full variable domain is GAGVSQSPRYKVTKRGQDVALRCDPISGHVSLYWYRQALGQGPEFLTYFNYEAQQDKSGLPNDRFSAERPEGSISTLTIQRTEQRDSAMYRCASSTTLAGGAGELFFGEGSRLTVL.

This rearrangement joins TRBV11-2 to TRBJ2-5; D remains ambiguous. Deletions cut 1 base from V and 3 bases from J, with 6 bases between. The CDR3 runs 13 residues. Looked up from germline, CDR1 is SGHAT and CDR2 is FQNNGV. Here the CDR3 reads CASSLGVKETQYF. The DNA of the CDR3 is TGTGCCAGCAGCTTAGGAGTAAAAGAGACCCAGTACTTC. The whole variable domain, remainder taken from reference TRBV11-2 and TRBJ2-5, is EAGVAQSPRYKIIEKRQSVAFWCNPISGHATLYWYQQILGQGPKLLIQFQNNGVVDDSQLPKDRFSAERLKGVDSTLKIQPAKLEDSAVYLCASSLGVKETQYFGPGTRLLVL.